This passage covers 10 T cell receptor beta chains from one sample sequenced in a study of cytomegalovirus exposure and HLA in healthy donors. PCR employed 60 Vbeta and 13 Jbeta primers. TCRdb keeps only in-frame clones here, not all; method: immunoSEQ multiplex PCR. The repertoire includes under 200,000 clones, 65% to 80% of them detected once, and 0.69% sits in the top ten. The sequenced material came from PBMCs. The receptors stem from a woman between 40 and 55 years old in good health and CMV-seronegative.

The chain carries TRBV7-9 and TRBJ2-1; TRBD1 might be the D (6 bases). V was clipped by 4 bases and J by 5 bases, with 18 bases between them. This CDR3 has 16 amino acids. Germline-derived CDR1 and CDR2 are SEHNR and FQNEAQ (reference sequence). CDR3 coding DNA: TGTGCCAGCAGCTCCATTTCCGGGACAAGAAACAATGAGCAGTTCTTC. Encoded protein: CASSSISGTRNNEQFF.

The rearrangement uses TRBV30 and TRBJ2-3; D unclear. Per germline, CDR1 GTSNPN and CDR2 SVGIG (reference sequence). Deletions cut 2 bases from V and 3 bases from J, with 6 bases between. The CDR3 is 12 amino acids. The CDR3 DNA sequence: TGTGCCTGGAGTATCCTAACAGATACGCAGTATTTT. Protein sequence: CAWSILTDTQYF.

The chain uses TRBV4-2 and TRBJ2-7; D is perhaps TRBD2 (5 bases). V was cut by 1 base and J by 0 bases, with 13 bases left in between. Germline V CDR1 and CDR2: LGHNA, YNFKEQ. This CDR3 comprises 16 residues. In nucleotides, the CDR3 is TGTGCCAGCAGCCAAGCGCATAGCGCGGGCTCCTACGAGCAGTACTTC. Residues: CASSQAHSAGSYEQYF.

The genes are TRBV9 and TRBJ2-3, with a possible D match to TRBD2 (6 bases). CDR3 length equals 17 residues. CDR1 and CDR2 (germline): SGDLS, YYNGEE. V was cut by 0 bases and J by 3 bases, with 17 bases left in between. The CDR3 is CASSVVPTVGGTDTQYF. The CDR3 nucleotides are TGTGCCAGCAGCGTAGTACCTACGGTAGGAGGGACAGATACGCAGTATTTT.

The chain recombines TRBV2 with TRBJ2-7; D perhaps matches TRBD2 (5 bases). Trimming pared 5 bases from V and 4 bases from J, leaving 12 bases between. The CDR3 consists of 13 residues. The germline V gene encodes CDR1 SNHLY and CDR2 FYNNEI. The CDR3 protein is CASSHPGIYEQYF. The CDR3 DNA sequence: TGTGCCAGCAGTCACCCGGGGATATACGAGCAGTACTTC.

CDR3 residues: CASSSLAGSQETQYF. CDR3 in DNA: TGTGCCAGCAGCTCTTTAGCGGGTTCCCAAGAGACCCAGTACTTC. The gene calls are TRBV7-8 and TRBJ2-5; 7 bases fit TRBD2. The CDR3 runs 15 residues. V gave up 4 bases and J gave up 1 base; unmatched junction bases: 6. Per germline, CDR1 SGHVS and CDR2 FQNEAQ.

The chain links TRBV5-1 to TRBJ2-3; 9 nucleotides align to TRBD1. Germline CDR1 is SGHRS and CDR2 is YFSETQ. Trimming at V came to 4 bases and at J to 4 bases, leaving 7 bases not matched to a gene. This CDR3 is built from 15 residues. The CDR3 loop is CASSRRDREADTQYF. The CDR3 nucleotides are TGCGCCAGCAGCCGGCGGGACAGGGAGGCAGATACGCAGTATTTT. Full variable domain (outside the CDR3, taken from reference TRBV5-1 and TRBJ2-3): KAGVTQTPRYLIKTRGQQVTLSCSPISGHRSVSWYQQTPGQGLQFLFEYFSETQRNKGNFPGRFSGRQFSNSRSEMNVSTLELGDSALYLCASSRRDREADTQYFGPGTRLTVL.

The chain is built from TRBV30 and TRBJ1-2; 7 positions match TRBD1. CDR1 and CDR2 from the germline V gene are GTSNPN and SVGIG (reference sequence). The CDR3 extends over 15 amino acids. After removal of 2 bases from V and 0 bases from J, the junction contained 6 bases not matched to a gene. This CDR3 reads CAWSLGQRSNYGYTF. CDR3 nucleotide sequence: TGTGCCTGGAGTCTGGGACAGAGATCTAACTATGGCTACACCTTC.

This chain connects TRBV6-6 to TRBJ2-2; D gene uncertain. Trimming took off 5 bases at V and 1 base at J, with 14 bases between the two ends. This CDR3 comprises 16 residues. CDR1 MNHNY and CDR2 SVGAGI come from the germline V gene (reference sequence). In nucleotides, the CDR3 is TGTGCCAGCAGTAACTTACAGATACTGAACACCGGGGAGCTGTTTTTT. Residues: CASSNLQILNTGELFF.

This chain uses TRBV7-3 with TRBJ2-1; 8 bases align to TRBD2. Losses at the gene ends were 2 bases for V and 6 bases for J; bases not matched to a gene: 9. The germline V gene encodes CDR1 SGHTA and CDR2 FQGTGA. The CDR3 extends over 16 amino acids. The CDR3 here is CASSLSSRTSTNEQFF. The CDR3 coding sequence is TGTGCCAGCAGCTTATCGTCCCGGACTAGCACCAATGAGCAGTTCTTC.